Each of the 19 T cell receptor beta chains below was sequenced from the same sample in a study of blood T cell repertoires in COVID-19. Sequencing was performed with immunoSEQ multiplex PCR; in TCRdb, only in-frame clones are kept and a portion is missing. There are 160,000 or so clones in the sample; roughly 86% occur only once, and roughly 3.9% lies in the top ten. The sequenced sample consisted of peripheral blood. The origin of the receptors is a woman aged 60-75 years who had recovered from COVID-19.

This sequence joins TRBV5-1 and TRBJ2-3, with a possible D match to TRBD1 (6 bases). The germline V gene has CDR1 SGHRS and CDR2 YFSETQ. CDR3 length: 16 amino acids. V was clipped by 0 bases and J by 2 bases, with 13 bases between them. CDR3 in amino acids: CASSLDNRVNTDTQYF. The CDR3 DNA sequence: TGCGCCAGCAGCTTGGACAACAGGGTAAACACAGATACGCAGTATTTT.

The chain has TRBV5-1 and TRBJ1-1; D unresolved. The CDR3 spans 13 residues. Germline CDR1 is SGHRS and CDR2 is YFSETQ. V was shortened by 7 bases and J by 0 bases, with 10 bases between the two germline ends. This chain's CDR3 is CASADGMNTEAFF. The CDR3 region has the DNA TGCGCCAGCGCGGACGGGATGAACACTGAAGCTTTCTTT.

V gene TRBV27 combines with J gene TRBJ2-3; TRBD1 matches 9 bases. V dropped 5 bases and J dropped 2; count of bases not matched to a gene: 8. Germline CDR1 and CDR2: MNHEY and SMNVEV (reference sequence). The CDR3 is 16 residues long. CDR3: CASSLGTGFPTDTQYF. CDR3 DNA: TGTGCCAGCAGTCTCGGGACAGGGTTTCCCACAGATACGCAGTATTTT.

V gene TRBV7-9 combines with J gene TRBJ2-5; 9 bases agree with TRBD1. Germline V gene data show CDR1 as SEHNR and CDR2 as FQNEAQ (reference sequence). Trimming cost V 9 bases and J 1 base; bases outside gene matches: 18. This CDR3 contains 18 residues. DNA for the CDR3: TGTGCCAGGAGCAAAAAACGGACGGGACAGGGTCTCCAAGAGACCCAGTACTTC. It yields the protein CARSKKRTGQGLQETQYF.

The chain links TRBV6-5 to TRBJ2-7; 11 bases fit TRBD2. CDR1 and CDR2 from the germline V gene are MNHEY and SVGAGI. CDR3 length equals 15 residues. Trimming cost V 0 bases and J 3 bases; bases outside gene matches: 1. CDR3 nucleotide sequence: TGTGCCAGCAGTTACTCGACTAGCGGGAACTACGAGCAGTACTTC. Translation gives CASSYSTSGNYEQYF.

The chain combines TRBV7-9 with TRBJ2-1; the match to TRBD1 covers 8 bases. The CDR3 is made up of 17 amino acids. J lost 7 bases, V lost 5 bases, and 16 bases had no gene match. The germline V gene encodes CDR1 SEHNR and CDR2 FQNEAQ (reference sequence). This CDR3 is CASSPWVVTGVKNEQFF. In DNA, the CDR3 is TGTGCCAGCAGCCCCTGGGTCGTGACAGGGGTAAAGAATGAGCAGTTCTTC.

The V and J genes are TRBV28 and TRBJ2-1, with no clear D. The CDR3 is 15 amino acids. V was cut by 5 bases and J by 7 bases, with 18 bases left in between. The germline V gene has CDR1 MDHEN and CDR2 SYDVKM. The DNA of the CDR3 is TGTGCCAGCAGTCCCCCCGGAGCAACAAGTAATGAGCAGTTCTTC. This codes for CASSPPGATSNEQFF.

V and J are TRBV19 and TRBJ1-1, with 7 bases aligning to TRBD1. This CDR3 region has 16 residues. Germline V gene lookup returns CDR1 LNHDA and CDR2 SQIVND (reference sequence). Germline trimming cut 6 bases from V and 0 bases from J; bases unmatched to any gene: 10. CDR3 DNA sequence: TGTGCCAGTAGCCCCCGACCTACAGGGGTGAACACTGAAGCTTTCTTT. Translating gives CASSPRPTGVNTEAFF.

The chain recombines TRBV30 with TRBJ1-1, with D possibly matching TRBD1 (5 bases). The germline CDR1 and CDR2 sequences are GTSNPN and SVGIG (reference sequence). The CDR3 runs to 13 residues. V was pared by 1 base and J by 5 bases, with 11 bases between. The CDR3 loop is CAWSGGGRTEAFF. The CDR3 DNA follows: TGTGCCTGGAGTGGGGGGGGGAGGACTGAAGCTTTCTTT.

The chain has TRBV10-1 and TRBJ2-3, with D possibly being TRBD2 (5 bases). V was trimmed by 3 bases and J by 1 base, leaving 11 bases between them. Germline V lookup: CDR1 WNHNN, CDR2 SYGVQD (reference sequence). This CDR3 is 15 amino acids long. CDR3 DNA sequence: TGCGCCAGCAGTGAATCGGGGATTCGCACAGATACGCAGTATTTT. Residues: CASSESGIRTDTQYF.

In this sample, this clone turned up once. The gene calls are TRBV5-1 and TRBJ1-2; D perhaps matches TRBD1 (5 bases). Germline V gives CDR1 SGHRS, CDR2 YFSETQ. The CDR3 covers 13 residues. Trimming removed 4 bases from V and 7 bases from J, with 14 bases in between. CDR3 amino acids: CASSPNSQGGYTF. CDR3 in DNA: TGCGCCAGCAGCCCAAACTCTCAGGGTGGCTACACCTTC.

V and J are TRBV9 and TRBJ1-6, with 8 bases matching TRBD1. The CDR3 sequence is 18 residues long. Trimming took 0 bases from V and 10 from J; bases not matched to a gene: 15. CDR1 and CDR2 (germline): SGDLS, YYNGEE. CDR3 loop: CASSVARDRRRPGSPLHF. The DNA for the CDR3 is TGTGCCAGCAGCGTAGCTAGGGACAGGCGGAGGCCAGGATCACCCCTCCACTTT.

The rearrangement joins TRBV30 to TRBJ1-6; no reliable D call. CDR3 length: 13 residues. Germline V gives CDR1 GTSNPN, CDR2 SVGIG (reference sequence). Trimming shortened V by 2 bases and J by 10 bases, and 12 bases separated the two germline ends. The CDR3 region has the DNA TGTGCCTGGAGTAGAGAAATGATATCACCCCTCCACTTT. It yields the protein CAWSREMISPLHF. The full variable domain, its missing parts supplied by reference TRBV30 and TRBJ1-6, is SQTIHQWPATLVQPVGSPLSLECTVEGTSNPNLYWYRQAAGRGLQLLFYSVGIGQISSEVPQNLSASRPQDRQFILSSKKLLLSDSGFYLCAWSREMISPLHFGNGTRLTVT.

The genes are TRBV19 and TRBJ2-2; 9 bases match TRBD1. The CDR3 totals 15 residues. Germline V CDR1 and CDR2: LNHDA, SQIVND (reference sequence). V lost 4 bases to trimming and J lost 7 bases; unmatched junction nucleotides: 7. The CDR3 DNA follows: TGTGCCAGTAGTACGGACAGGGGACGAAGCGGGGAGCTGTTTTTT. Translation gives CASSTDRGRSGELFF.

The chain couples TRBV7-9 to TRBJ2-5; possibly TRBD1 for D (6 bases). Trimming shortened V by 3 bases and J by 3 bases, and 14 bases separated the two germline ends. The CDR3 runs to 15 residues. Germline V gene data show CDR1 as SEHNR and CDR2 as FQNEAQ (reference sequence). The CDR3 sequence is CASSFAGTNKETQYF. The DNA for the CDR3 is TGTGCCAGCAGCTTCGCCGGGACAAACAAAGAGACCCAGTACTTC.

The chain couples TRBV18 to TRBJ2-3; no clear D. The germline gives CDR1 KGHSH, CDR2 LQKENI. This CDR3 is 13 amino acids long. The V end lost 3 bases, the J end lost 2 bases, and 6 bases lay between the germline ends. CDR3 sequence: CASSPTITDTQYF. In DNA form, the CDR3 reads TGTGCCAGCTCACCTACTATCACAGATACGCAGTATTTT.

The chain uses TRBV7-9 and TRBJ2-5; 12 bases align to TRBD2. The ends lost 1 base at V and 0 bases at J; junction bases unmatched: 0. CDR3 length: 16 residues. Germline V gives CDR1 SEHNR, CDR2 FQNEAQ (reference sequence). This CDR3 is CASSLGTSGDQETQYF. CDR3 DNA sequence: TGTGCCAGCAGCTTAGGGACTAGCGGGGACCAAGAGACCCAGTACTTC.

The chain recombines TRBV28 with TRBJ2-6; no clear D gene. Germline V gene data show CDR1 as MDHEN and CDR2 as SYDVKM. This CDR3 contains 14 residues. The V and J ends lost 5 bases and 0 bases respectively, with 5 bases between them. The CDR3 sequence is CASSRASGANVLTF. The CDR3 DNA follows: TGTGCCAGCAGTCGAGCCTCTGGGGCCAACGTCCTGACTTTC.

The CDR3 spells CASSLLGGYYGYTF. The CDR3 region has the DNA TGTGCCAGCAGTCTGTTGGGGGGGTACTATGGCTACACCTTC. The rearrangement uses TRBV28 and TRBJ1-2, with a weak D call TRBD1 (5 bases). The CDR3 extends over 14 amino acids. The germline gives CDR1 MDHEN, CDR2 SYDVKM. Trimming cost V 5 bases and J 3 bases, with 13 bases left between them.